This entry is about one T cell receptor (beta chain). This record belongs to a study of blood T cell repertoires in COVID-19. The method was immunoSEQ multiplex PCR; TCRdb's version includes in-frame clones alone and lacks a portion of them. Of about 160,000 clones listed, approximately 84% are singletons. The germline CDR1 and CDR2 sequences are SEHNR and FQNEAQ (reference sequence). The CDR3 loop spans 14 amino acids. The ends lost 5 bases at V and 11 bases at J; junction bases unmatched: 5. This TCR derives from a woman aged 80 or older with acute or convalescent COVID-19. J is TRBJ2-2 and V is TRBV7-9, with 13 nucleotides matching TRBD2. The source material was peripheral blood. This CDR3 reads CASSAGTSGNELFF. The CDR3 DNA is TGTGCCAGCAGCGCAGGGACTAGCGGGAATGAGCTGTTTTTT. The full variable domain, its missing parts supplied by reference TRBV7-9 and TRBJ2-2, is DTGVSQNPRHKITKRGQNVTFRCDPISEHNRLYWYRQTLGQGPEFLTYFQNEAQLEKSRLLSDRFSAERPKGSFSTLEIQRTEQGDSAMYLCASSAGTSGNELFFGEGSRLTVL.